This TCR beta chain was recovered during a study of T cells after yellow fever vaccination. This clonotype showed up just a few times. The antigen is unknown. Overall study findings and caveats: Few clonotypes appeared in both CD4 and CD8 compartments.

Using its own MiXCR run on the 5' RACE reads, TCRdb lists one record per CDR3 protein. The sample has some 560,000 distinct CDR3 sequences, about a sixth seen once; the top ten hold around 16%. Germline values: CDR1 SGHAT, CDR2 FQNNGV. There are 14 residues in the CDR3. Trimming shortened V by 5 bases and J by 3 bases, and 13 bases separated the two germline ends. This TCR derives from a man between 18 and 35 years old who received the YFV17D yellow fever vaccine. V gene TRBV11-2 combines with J gene TRBJ2-5, with a weak D call TRBD2 (5 bases). Sequencing was performed on PBMCs, taken 5 days after the first yellow fever vaccination. This CDR3 reads CASSGDSLEETQYF. CDR3 DNA: TGTGCCAGCAGCGGAGACTCACTAGAAGAGACCCAGTACTTC. The complete variable domain, with remaining parts taken from reference TRBV11-2 and TRBJ2-5, reads EAGVAQSPRYKIIEKRQSVAFWCNPISGHATLYWYQQILGQGPKLLIQFQNNGVVDDSQLPKDRFSAERLKGVDSTLKIQPAKLEDSAVYLCASSGDSLEETQYFGPGTRLLVL.